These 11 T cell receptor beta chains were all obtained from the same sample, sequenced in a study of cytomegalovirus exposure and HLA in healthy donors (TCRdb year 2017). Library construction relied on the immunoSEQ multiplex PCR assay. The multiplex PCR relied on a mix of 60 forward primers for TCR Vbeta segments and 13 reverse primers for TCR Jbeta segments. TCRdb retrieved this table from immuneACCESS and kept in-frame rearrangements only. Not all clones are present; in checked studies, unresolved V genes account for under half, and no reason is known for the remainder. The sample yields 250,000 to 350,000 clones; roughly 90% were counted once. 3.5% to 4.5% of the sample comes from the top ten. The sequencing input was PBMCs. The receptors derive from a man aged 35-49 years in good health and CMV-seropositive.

The CDR3 DNA follows: TGTGCCAGCAGCCCCGGTGGATACTGGAGCTCCTACAATGAGCAGTTCTTC. Translated: CASSPGGYWSSYNEQFF. The V and J genes are TRBV11-2 and TRBJ2-1; D ambiguous. In germline, CDR1 is SGHAT, CDR2 FQNNGV. With 5 bases removed from V and 0 bases from J, the gap between germline ends came to 17 bases. The CDR3 loop spans 17 amino acids.

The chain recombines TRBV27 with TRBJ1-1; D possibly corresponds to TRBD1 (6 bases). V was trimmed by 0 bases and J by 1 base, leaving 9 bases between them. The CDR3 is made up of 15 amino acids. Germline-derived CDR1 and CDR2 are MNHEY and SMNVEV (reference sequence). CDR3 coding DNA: TGTGCCAGCAGTTTATCCGGGACATCGAACACTGAAGCTTTCTTT. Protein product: CASSLSGTSNTEAFF.

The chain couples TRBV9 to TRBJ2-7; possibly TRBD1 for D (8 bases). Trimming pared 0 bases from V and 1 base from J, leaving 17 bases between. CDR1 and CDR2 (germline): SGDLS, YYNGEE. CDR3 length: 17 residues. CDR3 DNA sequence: TGTGCCAGCAGCGTAGGGGAGGGACAGGTCCCTTCCTACGAGCAGTACTTC. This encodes CASSVGEGQVPSYEQYF.

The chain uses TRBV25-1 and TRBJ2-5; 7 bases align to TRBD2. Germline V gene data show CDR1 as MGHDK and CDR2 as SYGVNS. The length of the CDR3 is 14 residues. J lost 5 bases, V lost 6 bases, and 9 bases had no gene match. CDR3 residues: CASREAGMGETQYF. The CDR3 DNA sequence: TGTGCCAGCAGGGAAGCGGGGATGGGGGAGACCCAGTACTTC.

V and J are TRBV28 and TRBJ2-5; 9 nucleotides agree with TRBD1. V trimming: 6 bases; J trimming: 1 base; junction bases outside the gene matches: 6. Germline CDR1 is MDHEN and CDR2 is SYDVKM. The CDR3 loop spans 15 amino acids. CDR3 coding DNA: TGTGCCAGCAGGTCACAGGGGGCAGTCCAAGAGACCCAGTACTTC. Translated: CASRSQGAVQETQYF. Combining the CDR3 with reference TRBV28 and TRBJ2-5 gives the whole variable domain DVKVTQSSRYLVKRTGEKVFLECVQDMDHENMFWYRQDPGLGLRLIYFSYDVKMKEKGDIPEGYSVSREKKERFSLILESASTNQTSMYLCASRSQGAVQETQYFGPGTRLLVL.

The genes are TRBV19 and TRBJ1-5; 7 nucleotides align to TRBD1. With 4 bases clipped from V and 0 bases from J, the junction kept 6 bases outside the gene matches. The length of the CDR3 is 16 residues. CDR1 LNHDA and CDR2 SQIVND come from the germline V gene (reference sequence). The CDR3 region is CASSRDSLYSNQPQHF. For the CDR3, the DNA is TGTGCCAGTAGTAGGGACAGCCTCTATAGCAATCAGCCCCAGCATTTT. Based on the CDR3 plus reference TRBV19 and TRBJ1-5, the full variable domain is DGGITQSPKYLFRKEGQNVTLSCEQNLNHDAMYWYRQDPGQGLRLIYYSQIVNDFQKGDIAEGYSVSREKKESFPLTVTSAQKNPTAFYLCASSRDSLYSNQPQHFGDGTRLSIL.

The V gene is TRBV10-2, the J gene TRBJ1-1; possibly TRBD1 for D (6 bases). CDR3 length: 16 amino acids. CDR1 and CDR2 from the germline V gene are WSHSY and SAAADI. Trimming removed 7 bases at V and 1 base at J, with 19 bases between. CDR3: CASTGKADRRNTEAFF. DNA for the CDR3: TGCGCCAGCACGGGGAAGGCAGACAGGAGGAACACTGAAGCTTTCTTT.

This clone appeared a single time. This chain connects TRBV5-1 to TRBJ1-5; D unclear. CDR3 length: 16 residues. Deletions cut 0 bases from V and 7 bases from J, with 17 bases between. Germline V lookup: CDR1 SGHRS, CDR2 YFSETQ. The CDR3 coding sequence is TGCGCCAGCAGCTTGGGAGATGGGTCGGCACTACAGCCCCAGCATTTT. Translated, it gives CASSLGDGSALQPQHF.

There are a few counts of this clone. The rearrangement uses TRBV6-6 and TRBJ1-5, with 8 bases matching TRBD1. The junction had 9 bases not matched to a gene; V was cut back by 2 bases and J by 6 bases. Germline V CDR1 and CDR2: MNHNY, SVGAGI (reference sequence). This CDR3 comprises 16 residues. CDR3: CASSYEGRGRGQPQHF. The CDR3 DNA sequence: TGTGCCAGCAGTTACGAGGGCAGGGGGCGCGGTCAGCCCCAGCATTTT.

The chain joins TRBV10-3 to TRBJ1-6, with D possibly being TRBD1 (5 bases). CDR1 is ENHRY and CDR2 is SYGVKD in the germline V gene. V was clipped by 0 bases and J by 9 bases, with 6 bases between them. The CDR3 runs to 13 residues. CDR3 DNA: TGTGCCATCAGTGAGTCGGGGGGTTCACCCCTCCACTTT. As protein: CAISESGGSPLHF.

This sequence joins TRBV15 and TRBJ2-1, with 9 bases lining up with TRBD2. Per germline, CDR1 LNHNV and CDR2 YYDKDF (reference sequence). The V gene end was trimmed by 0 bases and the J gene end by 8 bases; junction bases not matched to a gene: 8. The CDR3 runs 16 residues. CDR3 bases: TGTGCCACCAGCAGAGACTTGGTAGCGGGAGCCCATGAGCAGTTCTTC. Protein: CATSRDLVAGAHEQFF.